These 18 T cell receptor beta chains share one sample of origin, sequenced in a study of blood T cell repertoires in COVID-19. Repertoires were generated with immunoSEQ multiplex PCR, while TCRdb's copy carries only in-frame clones and drops some. The sample consists of roughly 260,000 clones, 90% to 95% of them appearing once. The sequenced material came from PBMCs or T cells enriched from blood (not recorded which). Receptor source: a human donor in a cohort exposed to, infected with or recovered from COVID-19 (not recorded which). The donor label of this sample is uncertain.

This clone was observed once. The V gene is TRBV19, the J gene TRBJ1-2; 7 nucleotides line up with TRBD1. CDR1 and CDR2 from the germline V gene are LNHDA and SQIVND (reference sequence). This CDR3 spans 15 amino acids. The trim removed 7 bases at V and 0 bases at J, leaving 8 bases unmatched. The CDR3 here is CASTGGDRANYGYTF. CDR3 sequence (DNA): TGTGCCAGTACGGGGGGGGACAGAGCTAACTATGGCTACACCTTC.

The J gene is TRBJ1-4, the V gene TRBV28; 7 bases are a match to TRBD1. CDR1 is MDHEN, CDR2 SYDVKM, per germline. The CDR3 has 13 amino acids. V shed 4 bases and J 8 bases; nucleotides not matched to a gene: 4. The CDR3 loop reads CASSYNRGEKLFF. The CDR3 region has the DNA TGTGCCAGCAGTTACAACAGGGGCGAAAAACTGTTTTTT.

The CDR3 loop is CASSDRPGLGGYTF. DNA for the CDR3: TGTGCCAGCAGTGACCGCCCCGGGTTGGGTGGCTACACCTTC. J is TRBJ1-2 and V is TRBV6-4; unclear D gene. Germline values: CDR1 MRHNA, CDR2 SNTAGT. Trimming took 2 bases from V and 7 from J, leaving 14 bases between them. The CDR3 runs 14 residues.

The chain combines TRBV5-6 with TRBJ2-3; possible D gene TRBD1, 5 bases. This CDR3 is built from 13 residues. V lost 2 bases, J lost 4 bases, and 8 bases lay in between. The germline V gene encodes CDR1 SGHDT and CDR2 YYEEEE. CDR3 region: CASSFRASDTQYF. DNA for the CDR3: TGTGCCAGCAGCTTCAGGGCGTCAGATACGCAGTATTTT.

The chain carries TRBV5-6 and TRBJ1-1; D is possibly TRBD1 (5 bases). The V gene's germline CDR1 is SGHDT and CDR2 YYEEEE. This CDR3 region has 15 residues. V lost 2 bases, J lost 4 bases, and 15 bases lay in between. The CDR3: CASSLLGARGTEAFF. CDR3 DNA sequence: TGTGCCAGCAGCTTATTAGGGGCGCGGGGCACTGAAGCTTTCTTT.

J is TRBJ1-1 and V is TRBV5-1; TRBD1 matches at 7 bases. This CDR3 spans 17 amino acids. From germline, CDR1 is SGHRS and CDR2 YFSETQ. V shed 0 bases and J 0 bases; nucleotides not matched to a gene: 8. The CDR3 loop reads CASSLVSRGRLNTEAFF. In DNA, the CDR3 is TGCGCCAGCAGCTTGGTTTCCAGGGGGAGGTTGAACACTGAAGCTTTCTTT.

The chain is built from TRBV10-3 and TRBJ1-4, with D uncertain. The CDR3 is 13 residues long. CDR1 and CDR2 from the germline V gene are ENHRY and SYGVKD. Trimming shortened V by 6 bases and J by 0 bases, and 5 bases separated the two germline ends. The CDR3 bases are TGTGCCATCAGCCCAACAACTAATGAAAAACTGTTTTTT. Encoded protein: CAISPTTNEKLFF.

The CDR3 DNA sequence: TGTGCCAGCAAAACGGGGTACCAAGAGACCCAGTACTTC. As protein: CASKTGYQETQYF. The chain carries TRBV6-5 and TRBJ2-5; D might be TRBD2 (5 bases). The CDR3 has 13 amino acids. Trimming shortened V by 7 bases and J by 0 bases, and 9 bases separated the two germline ends. Germline V gives CDR1 MNHEY, CDR2 SVGAGI.

This clone came up once. The chain couples TRBV4-1 to TRBJ2-5; 7 bases align to TRBD1. The germline CDR1 and CDR2 sequences are MGHRA and YSYEKL. The CDR3 length is 13 residues. Trimming cost V 4 bases and J 5 bases; bases outside gene matches: 4. CDR3: CASSPQGRETQYF. In DNA form, the CDR3 reads TGCGCCAGCAGCCCACAGGGGCGGGAGACCCAGTACTTC.

V is TRBV9 and J is TRBJ1-4, with a possible D match to TRBD1 (5 bases). Germline V gene sequence: CDR1 SGDLS, CDR2 YYNGEE. CDR3 length: 15 amino acids. V dropped 0 bases and J dropped 7 bases, with 13 bases sitting between them. The CDR3 reads CASSVGQGRGEKLFF. The CDR3 DNA follows: TGTGCCAGCAGCGTAGGTCAGGGAAGAGGTGAAAAACTGTTTTTT. The variable domain in full, completed from reference TRBV9 and TRBJ1-4, reads DSGVTQTPKHLITATGQRVTLRCSPRSGDLSVYWYQQSLDQGLQFLIQYYNGEERAKGNILERFSAQQFPDLHSELNLSSLELGDSALYFCASSVGQGRGEKLFFGSGTQLSVL.

This chain connects TRBV13 to TRBJ1-4; D might be TRBD1 (5 bases). Trimming cost V 0 bases and J 4 bases, with 12 bases left between them. Germline-derived CDR1 and CDR2 are PRHDT and FYEKMQ (reference sequence). This CDR3 is built from 16 residues. The CDR3 spells CASSLGQGALNEKLFF. CDR3 DNA sequence: TGTGCCAGCAGCTTAGGGCAGGGTGCCCTTAATGAAAAACTGTTTTTT.

In DNA, the CDR3 is TGTGCCAGCAGCTCCCAGAGGTTGAGGGCTAATGAAAAACTGTTTTTT. Amino acids: CASSSQRLRANEKLFF. The chain joins TRBV7-8 to TRBJ1-4; no clear D. CDR3 size: 16 residues. V lost 4 bases and J lost 3, with 15 bases in between. Germline V gene data show CDR1 as SGHVS and CDR2 as FQNEAQ.

This chain uses TRBV9 with TRBJ1-2; D might be TRBD1 (6 bases). The CDR3 covers 15 residues. V shed 3 bases and J shed 5 bases, with 17 bases lying between them. Germline CDR1 SGDLS, CDR2 YYNGEE. In DNA form, the CDR3 reads TGTGCCAGCAGCGCCTTCGGACAGTCGGGGTATGGCTACACCTTC. Its translation is CASSAFGQSGYGYTF.

The chain is built from TRBV2 and TRBJ1-4; D might be TRBD1 (6 bases). Germline V gives CDR1 SNHLY, CDR2 FYNNEI. V shed 4 bases and J shed 4 bases, with 13 bases lying between them. The CDR3 sequence is 15 residues long. CDR3 in DNA: TGTGCCAGCAGTGTTCGGGGGGCCCTTAATGAAAAACTGTTTTTT. This codes for CASSVRGALNEKLFF.

Regarding this clone: The same CDR3 can be traced to other DNA sequences in this sample. The gene calls are TRBV19 and TRBJ1-6; D is unclear. CDR3 length: 13 residues. V dropped 7 bases and J dropped 0 bases, with 4 bases sitting between them. Germline values: CDR1 LNHDA, CDR2 SQIVND (reference sequence). The CDR3 nucleotides are TGTGCCAGTACGAGCTCCTATAATTCACCCCTCCACTTT. As protein: CASTSSYNSPLHF.

CDR3 sequence reads: CASVRDPRETQYF. The CDR3 coding sequence is TGTGCCAGCGTAAGAGATCCGCGGGAGACCCAGTACTTC. The V gene is TRBV7-6, the J gene TRBJ2-5; D is ambiguous. There are 13 residues in the CDR3. The ends were cut back, 8 bases at V and 5 bases at J, with 15 bases in the middle. Per germline, CDR1 SGHVS and CDR2 FNYEAQ.

This clone was found once. The V call is TRBV27, the J call TRBJ2-3, with D tentatively TRBD2 (6 bases). The CDR3 totals 12 residues. The V and J ends lost 6 bases and 5 bases respectively, with 9 bases between them. Germline V lookup: CDR1 MNHEY, CDR2 SMNVEV (reference sequence). The CDR3 DNA is TGTGCCAGCAGGACTAGAAGAGATACGCAGTATTTT. It yields the protein CASRTRRDTQYF.

The rearrangement links TRBV7-2 to TRBJ1-3; unclear D gene. From germline, CDR1 is SGHTA and CDR2 FQGNSA. The CDR3 consists of 16 residues. V dropped 4 bases and J dropped 0 bases, with 13 bases sitting between them. CDR3 region: CASSSPVIYSGNTIYF. CDR3 nucleotides: TGTGCCAGCAGCTCCCCCGTAATATACTCTGGAAACACCATATATTTT. Variable domain in full (rest from reference TRBV7-2 and TRBJ1-3): GAGVSQSPSNKVTEKGKDVELRCDPISGHTALYWYRQSLGQGLEFLIYFQGNSAPDKSGLPSDRFSAERTGGSVSTLTIQRTQQEDSAVYLCASSSPVIYSGNTIYFGEGSWLTVV.